The 2 T cell receptor beta chains below all came from one sample that was sequenced in a study of OX40 agonist ivuxolimab in advanced cancers. Clones were sequenced by immunoSEQ multiplex PCR, and TCRdb holds only the in-frame ones, with some missing. This sample has tens of thousands of clones; around 90% occur once, and the top ten carry just over 14%. Sequenced here: CD4+ or CD8+ T cells sorted from blood, sampled in a trial of the OX40 agonist ivuxolimab. The source of these receptors is an adult with an advanced solid tumor such as melanoma, head and neck, liver or kidney cancer.

The chain has TRBV19 and TRBJ1-5, with D unresolved. The CDR3 contains 15 residues. Trimming took off 3 bases at V and 6 bases at J, with 15 bases between the two ends. Germline loops: CDR1 LNHDA, CDR2 SQIVND (reference sequence). CDR3 loop: CASSIVSGPGQPQHF. CDR3 DNA sequence: TGTGCCAGTAGTATTGTTTCAGGTCCCGGTCAGCCCCAGCATTTT.

The CDR3 here is CASSPEDNSYEQYF. The CDR3 nucleotides are TGTGCCAGCAGCCCCGAGGACAACTCCTACGAGCAGTACTTC. The chain carries TRBV7-9 and TRBJ2-7; weak D call: TRBD1 (5 bases). Germline lookup yields CDR1 SEHNR and CDR2 FQNEAQ (reference sequence). Trimming cost V 5 bases and J 0 bases, with 11 bases left between them. This CDR3 contains 14 residues. Using reference TRBV7-9 and TRBJ2-7 for the parts outside the CDR3, the full variable domain is DTGVSQNPRHKITKRGQNVTFRCDPISEHNRLYWYRQTLGQGPEFLTYFQNEAQLEKSRLLSDRFSAERPKGSFSTLEIQRTEQGDSAMYLCASSPEDNSYEQYFGPGTRLTVT.